These 32 T cell receptor beta chains were sequenced from one sample in a study of shared clonotypes between healthy human individuals. This table comes from immunoSEQ multiplex PCR, and its TCRdb copy is limited to in-frame clones, with some not included. The top ten hold approximately 0.95% of the sample, which has 850,000 to 1,100,000 clones, roughly 80% seen once. Sequenced input: memory CD4+ T cells from PBMCs. As to subset: CD45RA-negative fraction. These receptors all come from a man in his late teens or twenties in good health. Some clones in this sample may be carry-over from other donors' samples.

In its sample, this clone was seen a few times. The chain recombines TRBV19 with TRBJ1-5; no clear D gene. Germline CDR1 and CDR2: LNHDA and SQIVND (reference sequence). The CDR3 is made up of 15 amino acids. The ends were cut back, 3 bases at V and 5 bases at J, with 14 bases in the middle. The CDR3 spells CASSMSDETHQPQHF. The CDR3 region has the DNA TGTGCCAGTAGTATGTCGGACGAAACACATCAGCCCCAGCATTTT.

Notes on this clone: A much more abundant neighbour one base away suggests this may be a read error. The rearrangement joins TRBV9 to TRBJ2-5, with a weak D call TRBD1 (5 bases). The CDR3 contains 14 residues. Germline V gives CDR1 SGDLS, CDR2 YYNGEE. Trimming took off 4 bases at V and 0 bases at J, with 10 bases between the two ends. CDR3 coding DNA: TGTGCCAGCAGCCCACGACAGTACCAAGAGACCCAGTACTTC. Protein sequence: CASSPRQYQETQYF.

The chain recombines TRBV9 with TRBJ2-1; D is unresolved. This CDR3 region has 14 residues. The V gene's germline CDR1 is SGDLS and CDR2 YYNGEE. Trimming removed 1 base at V and 3 bases at J, with 8 bases between. The CDR3 DNA is TGTGCCAGCAGCGTACTCGGGCTCTACAATGAGCAGTTCTTC. Translating gives CASSVLGLYNEQFF.

J is TRBJ1-5 and V is TRBV27, with 9 positions matching TRBD1. CDR1 and CDR2 from the germline V gene are MNHEY and SMNVEV (reference sequence). V lost 3 bases and J lost 7; bases outside the gene matches: 4. This CDR3 is 14 amino acids long. CDR3 sequence reads: CASSFYTGGQPQHF. The CDR3 nucleotides are TGTGCCAGCAGTTTTTACACAGGGGGCCAGCCCCAGCATTTT.

To note about this clone: At the DNA level, this CDR3 is encoded by other sequences in the same sample as well. The CDR3 DNA reads as TGCAGCGTGGGGGGCGCCGGCACTGAAGCTTTCTTT. Translated, it gives CSVGGAGTEAFF. The chain carries TRBV29-1 and TRBJ1-1; tentatively, D is TRBD1 (6 bases). Between the trimmed V and J ends, which lost 6 bases and 4 bases, there was a span of 12 bases. The germline CDR1 and CDR2 sequences are SQVTM and ANQGSEA. The CDR3 spans 12 residues.

In its sample, this clone was seen a few times. V gene TRBV19 combines with J gene TRBJ2-1; 8 bases are a match to TRBD2. The CDR3 length is 17 residues. Trimming took 2 bases from V and 7 from J; bases not matched to a gene: 13. Germline assignment: CDR1 LNHDA and CDR2 SQIVND (reference sequence). In DNA, the CDR3 is TGTGCCAGTAGTATAAGGGTCGGGGGGGGCCCCCTAAATGAGCAGTTCTTC. Translation gives CASSIRVGGGPLNEQFF. The full variable domain, completed using reference TRBV19 and TRBJ2-1, is DGGITQSPKYLFRKEGQNVTLSCEQNLNHDAMYWYRQDPGQGLRLIYYSQIVNDFQKGDIAEGYSVSREKKESFPLTVTSAQKNPTAFYLCASSIRVGGGPLNEQFFGPGTRLTVL.

The gene calls are TRBV7-9 and TRBJ2-3; D unresolved. Germline assignment: CDR1 SEHNR and CDR2 FQNEAQ (reference sequence). The CDR3 length is 15 residues. The germline V and J ends were trimmed by 4 bases and 5 bases, with 16 bases remaining between them. The CDR3 here is CASSSKGGWEDTQYF. The CDR3 DNA reads TGTGCCAGCAGCTCAAAGGGCGGATGGGAAGATACGCAGTATTTT.

The rearrangement uses TRBV27 and TRBJ1-2; 7 nucleotides agree with TRBD1. This CDR3 has 13 amino acids. With 6 bases clipped from V and 8 bases from J, the junction kept 9 bases outside the gene matches. CDR1 is MNHEY, CDR2 SMNVEV, per germline (reference sequence). The CDR3 here is CASSRNRGRGYTF. The DNA for the CDR3 is TGTGCCAGCAGCAGAAACAGGGGTCGGGGCTACACCTTC.

The chain employs TRBV28 and TRBJ1-2, with D unclear. The CDR3 is 14 residues long. The germline CDR1 and CDR2 sequences are MDHEN and SYDVKM. With 3 bases removed from V and 1 base from J, the gap between germline ends came to 9 bases. The CDR3 sequence: CASSLGLVNYGYTF. The CDR3 region has the DNA TGTGCCAGCAGTTTGGGTCTTGTTAACTATGGCTACACCTTC.

The chain carries TRBV11-2 and TRBJ2-1; D gene unclear. V was cut by 1 base and J by 0 bases, with 10 bases left in between. Germline lookup yields CDR1 SGHAT and CDR2 FQNNGV. This CDR3 is built from 16 residues. CDR3 DNA sequence: TGTGCCAGCAGCTTAGTTGGCAGTAGCTCCTACAATGAGCAGTTCTTC. As protein: CASSLVGSSSYNEQFF.

The chain recombines TRBV7-2 with TRBJ2-2, with a weak D call TRBD1 (6 bases). Trimming left V 3 bases short and J 4 bases short, with 9 bases between. The CDR3 is made up of 14 amino acids. From germline, CDR1 is SGHTA and CDR2 FQGNSA. The CDR3 sequence is CASSFGQTTGELFF. CDR3 sequence (DNA): TGTGCCAGCAGCTTCGGACAGACCACCGGGGAGCTGTTTTTT.

The V gene is TRBV9, the J gene TRBJ1-2; TRBD1 aligns across 10 bases. CDR3 length: 14 residues. Unmatched junction bases numbered 7, after V lost 4 bases and J lost 7 bases. Germline V gives CDR1 SGDLS, CDR2 YYNGEE. The DNA for the CDR3 is TGTGCCAGCAGCCCCAGACAGGGGGCGGTTGGCTACACCTTC. This gives the protein CASSPRQGAVGYTF.

The chain is built from TRBV4-3 and TRBJ2-1; D call uncertain. Germline values: CDR1 LGHNA, CDR2 YSLEER. The CDR3 is 15 amino acids. V lost 0 bases to trimming and J lost 2 bases, with 8 bases between them. The CDR3 is CASSQEASPYNEQFF. The CDR3 DNA sequence: TGCGCCAGCAGCCAAGAAGCCAGCCCCTACAATGAGCAGTTCTTC.

The table lists this clone with a count of one. This chain links TRBV6-6 with TRBJ2-7; 7 bases agree with TRBD1. This CDR3 region has 16 residues. CDR1 and CDR2 from the germline V gene are MNHNY and SVGAGI (reference sequence). V lost 7 bases to trimming and J lost 0 bases; unmatched junction nucleotides: 12. The CDR3 DNA sequence: TGTGCCAGCACCGACCGACAGGGCGCTAGCTCCTACGAGCAGTACTTC. Translation: CASTDRQGASSYEQYF.

The chain employs TRBV28 and TRBJ1-1; a weak D match, TRBD1 (5 bases). Germline V lookup: CDR1 MDHEN, CDR2 SYDVKM. The CDR3 extends over 16 amino acids. The V end lost 3 bases, the J end lost 4 bases, and 18 bases lay between the germline ends. CDR3 in amino acids: CASSLGGVGSLTEAFF. In nucleotides, the CDR3 is TGTGCCAGCAGTTTGGGGGGTGTTGGATCCCTCACTGAAGCTTTCTTT.

The gene calls are TRBV7-3 and TRBJ1-1, with D unresolved. This CDR3 comprises 13 residues. Germline CDR1 reads SGHTA; CDR2 reads FQGTGA. The V gene lost 5 bases and the J gene lost 3 bases, with 10 bases spanning the gap. This CDR3 reads CASSAGSDTEAFF. The DNA of the CDR3 is TGTGCCAGCAGCGCCGGATCAGACACTGAAGCTTTCTTT.

The chain links TRBV5-1 to TRBJ1-4; D ambiguous. V was pared by 4 bases and J by 3 bases, with 16 bases between. Germline lookup yields CDR1 SGHRS and CDR2 YFSETQ. CDR3 length: 16 residues. CDR3: CASSPRSLGANEKLFF. Written as DNA, the CDR3 is TGCGCCAGCAGCCCGAGGTCGTTGGGTGCTAATGAAAAACTGTTTTTT.

This chain connects TRBV15 to TRBJ2-3; 7 positions agree with TRBD1. Germline assignment: CDR1 LNHNV and CDR2 YYDKDF (reference sequence). This CDR3 is 17 amino acids long. J gave up 4 bases and V 0 bases, and 10 bases lay outside the gene matches. CDR3 DNA sequence: TGTGCCACCAGCAGAGACCGACAGGGTTCGGGTCCAGATACGCAGTATTTT. Protein sequence: CATSRDRQGSGPDTQYF.

This chain links TRBV5-4 with TRBJ2-1; 7 bases are shared with TRBD2. The CDR3 contains 16 residues. The junction had 11 bases not matched to a gene; V was cut back by 1 base and J by 7 bases. The V gene's germline CDR1 is SGHNT and CDR2 YYREEE (reference sequence). CDR3 loop: CASSLPQLGGVNEQFF. CDR3 sequence (DNA): TGTGCCAGCAGCTTGCCCCAACTGGGAGGGGTTAATGAGCAGTTCTTC.

This clone was observed a handful of times. CDR3 region: CASSPRTSGSYEQFF. For the CDR3, the DNA is TGTGCCAGCAGCCCTCGGACTAGCGGGTCTTATGAGCAGTTCTTC. The rearrangement links TRBV9 to TRBJ2-1; 11 nucleotides match TRBD2. V trimming: 4 bases; J trimming: 8 bases; junction bases outside the gene matches: 8. Per the germline V gene, CDR1 is SGDLS and CDR2 is YYNGEE. The CDR3 extends over 15 amino acids.

The chain carries TRBV12-5 and TRBJ2-5; D uncertain. V was cut by 7 bases and J by 5 bases, with 29 bases left in between. The germline V gene has CDR1 LGHNT and CDR2 FRNRAP. The CDR3 consists of 18 residues. The CDR3 nucleotides are TGTGCTAGTGACACAACACCGCCGACTTCTGGCCCTGATGAGACCCAGTACTTC. Its protein is CASDTTPPTSGPDETQYF.

This chain joins TRBV29-1 and TRBJ2-1, with a tentative D call TRBD1 (5 bases). Germline CDR1 and CDR2: SQVTM and ANQGSEA. Deletions cut 4 bases from V and 2 bases from J, with 15 bases between. This CDR3 region has 15 residues. CDR3 sequence: CSVGVGAPTYNEQFF. The DNA of the CDR3 is TGCAGCGTTGGAGTAGGGGCGCCCACCTACAATGAGCAGTTCTTC.

The chain carries TRBV28 and TRBJ2-1; 14 bases agree with TRBD2. After removal of 3 bases from V and 0 bases from J, the junction contained 10 bases not matched to a gene. The germline CDR1 and CDR2 sequences are MDHEN and SYDVKM. There are 20 residues in the CDR3. For the CDR3, the DNA is TGTGCCAGCAGTTTTAGGGCGGGACTAGCGGGAGCGAGCTCCTACAATGAGCAGTTCTTC. Its translation: CASSFRAGLAGASSYNEQFF.

This clone turned up a few times. In the same sample, other DNA sequences code for this CDR3. The chain recombines TRBV9 with TRBJ2-3; D uncertain. The V and J ends lost 0 bases and 1 base respectively, with 12 bases between them. The CDR3 extends over 16 amino acids. The germline V gene has CDR1 SGDLS and CDR2 YYNGEE. The CDR3 sequence is CASSVGAARGTDTQYF. The DNA for the CDR3 is TGTGCCAGCAGCGTAGGGGCAGCTAGAGGCACAGATACGCAGTATTTT.

The rearrangement links TRBV5-1 to TRBJ2-5; D gene uncertain. This CDR3 has 12 residues. V was trimmed by 3 bases and J by 4 bases, leaving 7 bases between them. Per germline, CDR1 SGHRS and CDR2 YFSETQ. The CDR3 spells CASSSPLETQYF. CDR3 DNA: TGCGCCAGCAGCTCGCCCTTAGAGACCCAGTACTTC.

Concerning this clone: Other DNA sequences in the same sample also yield this CDR3. For the CDR3, the DNA is TGTGCCACCAGCAGAGGGGGCAGCAATCAGCCCCAGCATTTT. Residues: CATSRGGSNQPQHF. The chain uses TRBV15 and TRBJ1-5; a possible D gene is TRBD1 (5 bases). CDR1 LNHNV and CDR2 YYDKDF come from the germline V gene (reference sequence). The CDR3 has 14 amino acids. Trimming stripped 1 base from V and 1 base from J, with 5 bases between.

The rearrangement uses TRBV19 and TRBJ1-2; 8 positions agree with TRBD1. J was trimmed by 2 bases and V by 7 bases; bases with no gene match: 15. Germline values: CDR1 LNHDA, CDR2 SQIVND (reference sequence). The CDR3 sequence is 17 residues long. The DNA of the CDR3 is TGTGCCAGTACCAGCGAATCACTGGGACAGGTGAACTATGGCTACACCTTC. The encoded protein is CASTSESLGQVNYGYTF.

The chain carries TRBV6-5 and TRBJ2-3; D remains ambiguous. Germline-derived CDR1 and CDR2 are MNHEY and SVGAGI. Trimming left V 6 bases short and J 2 bases short, with 3 bases between. The CDR3 consists of 11 residues. DNA for the CDR3: TGTGCCAGCAGAAACACAGATACGCAGTATTTT. Translation: CASRNTDTQYF.

This rearrangement joins TRBV28 to TRBJ2-5; a weak D match, TRBD1 (5 bases). This CDR3 is 14 amino acids long. V lost 4 bases and J 5 bases, leaving 14 bases between the germline ends. Per germline, CDR1 MDHEN and CDR2 SYDVKM. CDR3 in amino acids: CASSYETARETQYF. The CDR3 DNA reads as TGTGCCAGCAGTTATGAGACAGCCCGGGAGACCCAGTACTTC.

This CDR3 reads CASSGGTGNQPQHF. DNA for the CDR3: TGTGCCAGCAGCGGTGGGACAGGGAATCAGCCCCAGCATTTT. V usage is TRBV2 and J usage is TRBJ1-5; 9 bases line up with TRBD1. After removal of 6 bases from V and 4 bases from J, the junction contained 4 bases not matched to a gene. Per the germline V gene, CDR1 is SNHLY and CDR2 is FYNNEI. The CDR3 is made up of 14 amino acids.

The J gene is TRBJ1-2, the V gene TRBV28, with D unresolved. Trimming shortened V by 5 bases and J by 2 bases, and 15 bases separated the two germline ends. The CDR3 covers 15 residues. CDR1 and CDR2 (germline): MDHEN, SYDVKM. CDR3 bases: TGTGCCAGCAGTACCCCGCACGGAGGAAACTATGGCTACACCTTC. As protein: CASSTPHGGNYGYTF.

The chain couples TRBV5-1 to TRBJ2-3; tentative D call: TRBD2 (6 bases). The CDR3 is 15 residues long. The V end lost 3 bases, the J end lost 5 bases, and 16 bases lay between the germline ends. CDR1 is SGHRS, CDR2 YFSETQ, per germline. CDR3 sequence: CASSYGGSGGDTQYF. The CDR3 coding sequence is TGCGCCAGCAGCTATGGGGGTAGCGGCGGAGATACGCAGTATTTT.